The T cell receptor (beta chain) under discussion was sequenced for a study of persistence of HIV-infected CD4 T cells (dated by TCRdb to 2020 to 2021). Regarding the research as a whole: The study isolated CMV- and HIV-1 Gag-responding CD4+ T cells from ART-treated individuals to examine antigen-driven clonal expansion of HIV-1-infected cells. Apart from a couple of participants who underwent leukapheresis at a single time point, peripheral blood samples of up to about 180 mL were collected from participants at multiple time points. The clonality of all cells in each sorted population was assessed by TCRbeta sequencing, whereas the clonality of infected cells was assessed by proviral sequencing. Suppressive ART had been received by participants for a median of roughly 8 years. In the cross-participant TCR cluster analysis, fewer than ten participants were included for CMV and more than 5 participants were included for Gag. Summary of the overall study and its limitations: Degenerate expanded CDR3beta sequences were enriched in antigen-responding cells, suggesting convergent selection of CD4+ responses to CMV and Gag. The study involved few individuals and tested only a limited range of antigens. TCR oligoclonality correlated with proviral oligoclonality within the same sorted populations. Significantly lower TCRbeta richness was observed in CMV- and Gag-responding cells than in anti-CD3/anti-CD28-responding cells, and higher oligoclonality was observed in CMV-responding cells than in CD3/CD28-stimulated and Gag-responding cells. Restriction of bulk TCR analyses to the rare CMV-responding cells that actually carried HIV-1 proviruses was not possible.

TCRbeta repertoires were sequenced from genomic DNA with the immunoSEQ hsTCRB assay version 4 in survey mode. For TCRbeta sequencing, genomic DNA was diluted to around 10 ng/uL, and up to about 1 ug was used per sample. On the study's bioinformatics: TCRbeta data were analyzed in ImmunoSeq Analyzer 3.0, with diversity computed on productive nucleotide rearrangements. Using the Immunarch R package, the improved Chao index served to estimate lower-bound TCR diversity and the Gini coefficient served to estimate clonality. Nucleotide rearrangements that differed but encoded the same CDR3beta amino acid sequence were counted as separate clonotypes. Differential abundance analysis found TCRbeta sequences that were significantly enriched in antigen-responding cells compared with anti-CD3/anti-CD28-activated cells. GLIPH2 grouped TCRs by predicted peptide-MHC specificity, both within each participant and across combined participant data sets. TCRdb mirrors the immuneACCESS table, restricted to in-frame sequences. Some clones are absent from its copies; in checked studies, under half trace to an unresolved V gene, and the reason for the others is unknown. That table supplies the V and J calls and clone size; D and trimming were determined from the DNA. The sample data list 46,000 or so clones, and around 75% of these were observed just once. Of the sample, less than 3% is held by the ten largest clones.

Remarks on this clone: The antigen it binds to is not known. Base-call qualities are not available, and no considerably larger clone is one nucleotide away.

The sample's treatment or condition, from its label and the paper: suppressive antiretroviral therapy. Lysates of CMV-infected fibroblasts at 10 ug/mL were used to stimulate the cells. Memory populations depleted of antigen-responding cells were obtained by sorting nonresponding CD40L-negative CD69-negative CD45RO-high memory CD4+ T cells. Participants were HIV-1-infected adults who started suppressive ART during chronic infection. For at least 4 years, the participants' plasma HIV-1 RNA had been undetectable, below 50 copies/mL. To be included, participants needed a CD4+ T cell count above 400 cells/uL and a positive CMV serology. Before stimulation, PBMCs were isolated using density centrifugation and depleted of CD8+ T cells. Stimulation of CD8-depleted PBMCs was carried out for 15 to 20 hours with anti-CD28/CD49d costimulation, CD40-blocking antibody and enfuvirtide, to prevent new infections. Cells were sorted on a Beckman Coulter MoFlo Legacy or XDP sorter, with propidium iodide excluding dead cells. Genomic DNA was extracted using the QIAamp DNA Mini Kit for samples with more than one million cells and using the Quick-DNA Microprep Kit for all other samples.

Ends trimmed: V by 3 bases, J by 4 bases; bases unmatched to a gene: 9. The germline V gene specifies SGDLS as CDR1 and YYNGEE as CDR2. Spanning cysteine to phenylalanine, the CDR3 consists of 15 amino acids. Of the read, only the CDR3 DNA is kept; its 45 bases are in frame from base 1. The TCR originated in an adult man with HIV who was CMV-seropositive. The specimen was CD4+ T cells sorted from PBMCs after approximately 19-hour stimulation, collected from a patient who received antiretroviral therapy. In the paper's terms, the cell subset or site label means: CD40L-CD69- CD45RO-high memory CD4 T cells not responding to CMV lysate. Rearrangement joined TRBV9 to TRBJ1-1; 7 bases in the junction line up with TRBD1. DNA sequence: TGTGCCAGCAGCGAGGCCCGCTACAGGGGCACTGAAGCTTTCTTT. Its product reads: CASSEARYRGTEAFF. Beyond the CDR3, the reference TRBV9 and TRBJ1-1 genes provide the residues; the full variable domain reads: DSGVTQTPKHLITATGQRVTLRCSPRSGDLSVYWYQQSLDQGLQFLIQYYNGEERAKGNILERFSAQQFPDLHSELNLSSLELGDSALYFCASSEARYRGTEAFFGQGTRLTVV.